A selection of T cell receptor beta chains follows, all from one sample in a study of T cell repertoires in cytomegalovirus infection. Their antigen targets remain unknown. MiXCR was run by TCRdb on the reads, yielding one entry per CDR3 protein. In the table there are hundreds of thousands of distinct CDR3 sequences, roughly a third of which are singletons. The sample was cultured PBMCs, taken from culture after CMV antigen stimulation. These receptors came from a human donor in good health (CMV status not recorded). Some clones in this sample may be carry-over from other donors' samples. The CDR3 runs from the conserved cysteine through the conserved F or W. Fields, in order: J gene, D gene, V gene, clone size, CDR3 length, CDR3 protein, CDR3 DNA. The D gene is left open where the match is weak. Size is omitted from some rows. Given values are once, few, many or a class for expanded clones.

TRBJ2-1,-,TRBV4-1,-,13,CASSQDGAGEQFF,TGCGCCAGCAGCCAAGATGGAGCGGGCGAGCAGTTCTTC
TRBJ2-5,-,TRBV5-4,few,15,CASSGSGRLQETQYF,TGTGCCAGCAGCGGCAGCGGTAGGCTCCAAGAGACCCAGTACTTC
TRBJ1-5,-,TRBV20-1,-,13,CSARGTAHQPQHF,TGCAGTGCTAGAGGGACAGCCCATCAGCCCCAGCATTTT
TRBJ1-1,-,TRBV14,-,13,CASSQVNSPWAFF,TGTGCCAGCAGCCAAGTAAACTCCCCGTGGGCTTTCTTT
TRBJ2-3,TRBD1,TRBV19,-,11,CASGTGDTQYF,TGTGCCAGTGGGACAGGGGATACGCAGTATTTT
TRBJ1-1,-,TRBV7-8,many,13,CASSLTFNTEAFF,TGTGCCAGCAGCTTAACTTTTAACACTGAAGCTTTCTTT
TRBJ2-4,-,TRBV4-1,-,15,CASSHLFAPRNIQYF,TGCGCCAGCAGCCACCTCTTCGCCCCGCGTAACATTCAGTACTTC
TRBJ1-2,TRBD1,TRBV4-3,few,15,CASSQSATGGYGYTF,TGCGCCAGCAGCCAATCAGCGACAGGGGGCTATGGCTACACCTTC
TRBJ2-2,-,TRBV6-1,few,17,CASSEVRIVENTGELFF,TGTGCCAGCAGTGAAGTCCGGATAGTAGAAAACACCGGGGAGCTGTTTTTT
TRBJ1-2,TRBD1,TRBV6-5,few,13,CASGGRGARGYTF,TGTGCCAGCGGCGGCAGGGGGGCGCGTGGCTACACCTTC
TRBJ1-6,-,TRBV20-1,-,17,CSARAIGVTDSNSPLHF,TGCAGTGCTAGAGCCATAGGGGTCACAGACAGTAATTCACCCCTCCACTTT
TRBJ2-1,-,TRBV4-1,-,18,CASSQGGPYGGKYNEQFF,TGCGCCAGCAGCCAAGGGGGTCCTTACGGGGGAAAATACAATGAGCAGTTCTTC
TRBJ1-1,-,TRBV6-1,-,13,CASREGGAAEAFF,TGTGCCAGCAGAGAAGGAGGTGCGGCTGAAGCTTTCTTT
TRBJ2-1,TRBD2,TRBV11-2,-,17,CASSFKRLAGFTNEQFF,TGTGCCAGCAGCTTTAAGCGACTAGCGGGTTTCACCAATGAGCAGTTCTTC
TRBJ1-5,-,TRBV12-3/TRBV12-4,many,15,CASSLTGRRNQPQHF,TGTGCCAGCAGTTTAACAGGGCGAAGGAATCAGCCCCAGCATTTT
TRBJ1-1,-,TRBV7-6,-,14,CASTTNLGSGEAFF,TGTGCCAGCACCACGAACCTAGGGTCAGGTGAAGCTTTCTTT
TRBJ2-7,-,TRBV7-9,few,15,CASSLALLDRGEQYF,TGTGCCAGCAGCTTAGCGTTACTGGATCGGGGCGAGCAGTACTTC
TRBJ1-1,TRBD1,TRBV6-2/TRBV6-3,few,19,CASSYSLGSRTGWNTEAFF,TGTGCCAGCAGTTACTCCCTGGGGTCCCGGACAGGATGGAACACTGAAGCTTTCTTT
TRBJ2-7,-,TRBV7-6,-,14,CASSLRPDSYEQYF,TGTGCCAGCAGCTTACGACCAGACTCCTACGAGCAGTACTTC
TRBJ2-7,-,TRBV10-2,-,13,CASYAGNVNEQYF,TGCGCCAGTTACGCGGGGAATGTAAACGAGCAGTACTTC
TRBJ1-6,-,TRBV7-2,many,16,CASSLTLEGYNSPLHF,TGTGCCAGCAGCTTAACACTCGAGGGTTATAATTCACCCCTCCACTTT
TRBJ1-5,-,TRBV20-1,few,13,CSAGGRGGQPQHF,TGCAGTGCTGGGGGCCGGGGGGGTCAGCCCCAGCATTTT
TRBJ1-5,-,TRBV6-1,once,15,CASSEFPGLGQPQHF,TGTGCCAGCAGTGAATTCCCGGGTTTAGGTCAGCCCCAGCATTTT
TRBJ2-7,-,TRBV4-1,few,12,CASSQVGLEQYF,TGCGCCAGCAGCCAAGTGGGGCTCGAGCAGTACTTC
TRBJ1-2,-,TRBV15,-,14,CATSRDGAIYGYTF,TGTGCCACCAGTAGAGATGGAGCGATCTATGGCTACACCTTC
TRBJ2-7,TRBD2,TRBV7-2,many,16,CASSLVPSGSPYEQYF,TGTGCCAGCAGCTTAGTCCCTAGCGGCTCCCCCTACGAGCAGTACTTC
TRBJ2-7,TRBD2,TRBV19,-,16,CASSISMSSGFYEQYF,TGTGCCAGTAGTATATCAATGTCTAGCGGGTTCTACGAGCAGTACTTC
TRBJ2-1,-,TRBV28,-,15,CASSRGRTNFNEQFF,TGTGCCAGCAGCCGCGGACGGACGAACTTCAATGAGCAGTTCTTC